Listed here is a single T cell receptor (beta chain). Antigen unknown. The assay was immunoSEQ multiplex PCR, and TCRdb's table has in-frame clones only and misses some. The table includes about 130,000 clones, 80% to 95% detected once. CDR3 length equals 14 residues. The V and J ends lost 3 bases and 6 bases, in that order; junction bases with no gene match: 7. The V gene's germline CDR1 is LGHNA and CDR2 YSLEER. This entry comes from a study of T cell responses to AZD1222 COVID-19 vaccine. Study findings and constraints: At 160-218 and 743-854, vaccine-associated CD4 TCRs were dominant, and they spanned spike.

The sample was peripheral blood, taken 28 days after the second AZD1222 dose. The TCR sequence derives from an adult who received the AZD1222 COVID-19 vaccine. This sequence joins TRBV4-3 and TRBJ2-7; 8 nucleotides line up with TRBD1. The chain's CDR3 is CASSQFQTGAEQYF. The CDR3 DNA reads as TGCGCCAGCAGCCAGTTTCAGACAGGGGCCGAGCAGTACTTC.